This T cell receptor (beta chain) was observed in a study of PD-1 blockade in classical Hodgkin lymphoma. Worth noting for this clone: Antigen specificity is unknown.

Method: immunoSEQ multiplex PCR; TCRdb's copy keeps in-frame clones and lacks some. The repertoire includes about 25,000 clones, approximately 80% of them detected once, and 5.5% to 8.5% sits in the top ten. Relapse after autologous stem cell transplantation occurred in every patient, and brentuximab vedotin exposure varied. Study-wide results and limits: What drove the repertoire differences, possibly disease activity or prior therapy, has not been defined.

V was pared by 4 bases and J by 5 bases, with 12 bases between. Germline V gene lookup returns CDR1 MNHNS and CDR2 SASEGT. This CDR3 contains 13 residues. The sequences come from peripheral blood mononuclear cells (PBMCs), collected at baseline. The receptor was isolated from a human donor with classical Hodgkin lymphoma. This rearrangement joins TRBV6-1 to TRBJ2-7; perhaps D is TRBD1 or TRBD2 (6 bases each). The CDR3 protein is CASSVAGGDEQYF. In DNA form, the CDR3 reads TGTGCCAGCAGTGTAGCCGGGGGCGACGAGCAGTACTTC.